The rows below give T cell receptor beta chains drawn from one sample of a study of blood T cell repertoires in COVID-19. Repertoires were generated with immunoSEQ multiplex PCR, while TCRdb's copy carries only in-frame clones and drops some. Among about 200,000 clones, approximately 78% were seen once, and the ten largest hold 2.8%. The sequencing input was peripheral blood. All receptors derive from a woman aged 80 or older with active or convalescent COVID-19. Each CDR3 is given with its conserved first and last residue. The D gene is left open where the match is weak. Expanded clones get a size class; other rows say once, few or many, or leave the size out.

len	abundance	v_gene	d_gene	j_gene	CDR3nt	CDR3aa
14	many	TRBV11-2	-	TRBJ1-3	TGTGCCAGCAGCCCAGGGCTAGGATCGGACACCATATATTTT	CASSPGLGSDTIYF
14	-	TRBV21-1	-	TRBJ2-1	TGTGCCAGCAGCAAAGAGGCTAGCGGGGGGTCGTGGGTCTTC	CASSKEASGGSWVF
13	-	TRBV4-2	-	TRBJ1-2	TGTGCCAGCAGCCAAGATGAAGGGGTGGGCTACACCTTC	CASSQDEGVGYTF
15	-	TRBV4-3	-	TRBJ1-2	TGCGCCAGCAGCCAAGAGACAGTAGCTAACTATGGCTACACCTTC	CASSQETVANYGYTF
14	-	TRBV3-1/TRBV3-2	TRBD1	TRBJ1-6	TGTGCCAGCAGCCAACCAGGGGGAAATTCACCCCTCCACTTT	CASSQPGGNSPLHF
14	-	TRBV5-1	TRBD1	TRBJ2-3	TGCGCCAGCAGCATTGGACAGGGGGCAGATACGCAGTATTTT	CASSIGQGADTQYF
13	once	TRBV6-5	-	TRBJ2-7	TGTGCCAGCAGTTTAACAGGGACCTACGAGCAGTACTTC	CASSLTGTYEQYF
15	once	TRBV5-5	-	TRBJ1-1	TGTGCCAGCAGCTTGGCCTGGACAGCGAACACTGAAGCTTTCTTT	CASSLAWTANTEAFF
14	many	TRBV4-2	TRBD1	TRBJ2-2	TGTGCCAGCAGCGCCGGGACAGACACCGGGGAGCTGTTTTTT	CASSAGTDTGELFF
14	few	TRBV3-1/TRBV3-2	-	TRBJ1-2	TGTGCCAGCAGCGCCTGGGACAAAAGGGGCGGCTACACCTTC	CASSAWDKRGGYTF
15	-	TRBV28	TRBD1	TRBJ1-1	TGTGCCAGCAGGGTTCAGGGACAGGTGAACACTGAAGCTTTCTTT	CASRVQGQVNTEAFF
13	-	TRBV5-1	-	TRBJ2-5	TGCGCCAGCAGCTTGGAACTGAAAGAGACCCAGTACTTC	CASSLELKETQYF
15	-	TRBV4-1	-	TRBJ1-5	TGCGCCAGCAGCCAAGACGACAGGATAGGTCAGCCCCAGCATTTT	CASSQDDRIGQPQHF
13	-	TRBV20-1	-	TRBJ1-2	TGCAGTGCTAGTGAGACGTCCGCAGGTGGCTACACCTTC	CSASETSAGGYTF
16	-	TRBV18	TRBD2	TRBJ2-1	TGTGCCAGCTCACCACCATCTAGCGGGGGGGCTCATGAGCAGTTCTTC	CASSPPSSGGAHEQFF
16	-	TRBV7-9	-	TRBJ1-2	TGTGCCAGCAGCTTAGCCTCGGGTGTCCGTGCGGTTGGCTACACCTTC	CASSLASGVRAVGYTF
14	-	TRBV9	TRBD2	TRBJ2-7	TGTGCCAGCAGCGCAGGACTAGCAAACTACGAGCAGTACTTC	CASSAGLANYEQYF
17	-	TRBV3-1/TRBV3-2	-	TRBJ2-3	TGTGCCAGCAGCCAAGCCCTGACTGTGATGGGGCGGGATACGCAGTATTTT	CASSQALTVMGRDTQYF
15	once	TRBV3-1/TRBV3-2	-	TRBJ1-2	TGTGCCAGCAGCCAAGGAAAGACCATAGCATCCGGCTACACCTTC	CASSQGKTIASGYTF
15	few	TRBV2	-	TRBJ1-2	TGTGCCAGCAGTGAAGCGCTGTCAACAATCTATGGCTACACCTTC	CASSEALSTIYGYTF
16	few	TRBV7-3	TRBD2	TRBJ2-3	TGTGCCAGCAGCCCCCGAAAGCGGGGGGACACAGATACGCAGTATTTT	CASSPRKRGDTDTQYF
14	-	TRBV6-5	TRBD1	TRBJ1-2	TGTGCCAGCAGTTATGGGACAGTCAACTATGGCTACACCTTC	CASSYGTVNYGYTF
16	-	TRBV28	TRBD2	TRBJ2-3	TGTGCCAGCAGTCCCCAGGGGCGGGGGGGCCGGTCGACGCAGTATTTT	CASSPQGRGGRSTQYF
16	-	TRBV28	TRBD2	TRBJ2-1	TGTGCCAGCAGTTCCCGACTAGCGGGGGGCAGTGATGAGCAGTTCTTC	CASSSRLAGGSDEQFF
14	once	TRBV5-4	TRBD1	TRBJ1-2	TGTGCCAGCAACGGACAGGGTTCAACTCGGGGCTACACCTTC	CASNGQGSTRGYTF
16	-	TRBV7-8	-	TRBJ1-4	TGTGCCAGCAGCCCGACCGGAGGGTCCCGAAACGAAAAACTGTTTTTT	CASSPTGGSRNEKLFF
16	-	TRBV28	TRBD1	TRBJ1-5	TGTGCCAGCAGTTTCCCGGGACAGGGGCTCAATCAGCCCCAGCATTTT	CASSFPGQGLNQPQHF
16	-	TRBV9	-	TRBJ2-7	TGTGCCAGCAGCGTAGCGGTCCAGGGTGATTTCCACGAGCAGTACTTC	CASSVAVQGDFHEQYF
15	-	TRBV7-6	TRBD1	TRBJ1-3	TGTGCCAGCAGCGTCCGGGACAGGGTTGGAAACACCATATATTTT	CASSVRDRVGNTIYF
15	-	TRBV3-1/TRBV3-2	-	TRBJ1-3	TGTGCCAGCAGCCAAGCCAGGCTTTCTGGAAACACCATATATTTT	CASSQARLSGNTIYF
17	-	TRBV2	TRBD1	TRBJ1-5	TGTGCCAGCAGTGCCGGACCTAGGACAGGGAACAATCAGCCCCAGCATTTT	CASSAGPRTGNNQPQHF
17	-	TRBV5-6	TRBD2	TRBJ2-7	TGTGCCAGCAGCGTCCGTAGCGGGGGTACCAGCTCCTACGAGCAGTACTTC	CASSVRSGGTSSYEQYF
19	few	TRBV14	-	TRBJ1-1	TGTGCCAGCAGCCAAAATTTGGGGACTATAGGGAAAGCATGGACTGAAGCTTTCTTT	CASSQNLGTIGKAWTEAFF
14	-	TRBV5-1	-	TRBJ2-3	TGCGCCAGCAGTATACAGGGCCCAACAGATACGCAGTATTTT	CASSIQGPTDTQYF
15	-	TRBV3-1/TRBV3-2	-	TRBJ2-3	TGTGCCAGCAGCCAATCTCCCAGGAGCGGCGATACGCAGTATTTT	CASSQSPRSGDTQYF
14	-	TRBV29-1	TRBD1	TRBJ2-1	TGCAGCGCAAGCACAGGGGAGTCCTACAATGAGCAGTTCTTC	CSASTGESYNEQFF
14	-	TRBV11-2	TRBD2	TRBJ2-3	TGTGCCAGCAGCTTAAGCGGGGGCACAGATACGCAGTATTTT	CASSLSGGTDTQYF
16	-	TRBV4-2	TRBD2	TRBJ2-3	TGTGCCAGCAGCCAACCGGGTCTAGCGGGGGGGAATACGCAGTATTTT	CASSQPGLAGGNTQYF
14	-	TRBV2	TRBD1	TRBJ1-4	TGTGCCAGCAGTTCGGACAGGGTGGGAGAAAAACTGTTTTTT	CASSSDRVGEKLFF
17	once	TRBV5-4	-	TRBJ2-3	TGTGCCAGCAGCTTGGAAGGGGCGGAAACTAGCACAGATACGCAGTATTTT	CASSLEGAETSTDTQYF
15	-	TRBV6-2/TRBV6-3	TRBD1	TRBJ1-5	TGTGCCAGCAGCCACCACAGGGGGAAGATACAGCCCCAGCATTTT	CASSHHRGKIQPQHF
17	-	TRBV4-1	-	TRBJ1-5	TGCGCCAGCAGCCAAGATCGGACAGACCTTAGCAATCAGCCCCAGCATTTT	CASSQDRTDLSNQPQHF
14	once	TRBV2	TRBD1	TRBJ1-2	TGTGCCAGCAGGTACAGGGGATACACCTATGGCTACACCTTC	CASRYRGYTYGYTF
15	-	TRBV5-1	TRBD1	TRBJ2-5	TGCGCCAGCAGCTTTACAGGGGGGTACATAGAGACCCAGTACTTC	CASSFTGGYIETQYF
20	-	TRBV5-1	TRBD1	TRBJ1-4	TGCGCCAGCAGCTTGACAGGACAGGGCTCCACTGGGGGGCGGAATGAAAAACTGTTTTTT	CASSLTGQGSTGGRNEKLFF
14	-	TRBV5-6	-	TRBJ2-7	TGTGCCAGCAGCTTTCGACAGCGGGCCTACGAGCAGTACTTC	CASSFRQRAYEQYF
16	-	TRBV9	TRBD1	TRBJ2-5	TGTGCCAGCAGCACAGGGACAGGGGGTTACCCAGAGACCCAGTACTTC	CASSTGTGGYPETQYF
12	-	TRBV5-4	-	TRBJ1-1	TGTGCCAGCAGCTTGGATGGTGGGCAAGCTTTCTTT	CASSLDGGQAFF